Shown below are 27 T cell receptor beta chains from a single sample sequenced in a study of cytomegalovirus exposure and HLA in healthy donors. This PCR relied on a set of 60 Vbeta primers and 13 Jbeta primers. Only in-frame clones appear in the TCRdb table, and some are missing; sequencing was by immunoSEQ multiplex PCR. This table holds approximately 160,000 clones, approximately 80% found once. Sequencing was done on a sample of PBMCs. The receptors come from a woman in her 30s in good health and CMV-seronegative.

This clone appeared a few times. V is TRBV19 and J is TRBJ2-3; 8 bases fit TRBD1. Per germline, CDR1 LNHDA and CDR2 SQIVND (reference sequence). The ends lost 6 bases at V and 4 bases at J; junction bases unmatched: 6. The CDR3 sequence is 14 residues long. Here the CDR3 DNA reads TGTGCCAGTAGACAGGACAGGGTTGCAGATACGCAGTATTTT. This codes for CASRQDRVADTQYF.

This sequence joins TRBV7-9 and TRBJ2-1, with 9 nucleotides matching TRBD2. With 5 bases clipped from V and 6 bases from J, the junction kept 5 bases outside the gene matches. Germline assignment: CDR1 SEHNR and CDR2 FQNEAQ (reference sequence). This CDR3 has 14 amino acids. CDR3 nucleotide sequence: TGTGCCAGCAGCGCGCGGGAGGGGATCAATGAGCAGTTCTTC. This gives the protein CASSAREGINEQFF.

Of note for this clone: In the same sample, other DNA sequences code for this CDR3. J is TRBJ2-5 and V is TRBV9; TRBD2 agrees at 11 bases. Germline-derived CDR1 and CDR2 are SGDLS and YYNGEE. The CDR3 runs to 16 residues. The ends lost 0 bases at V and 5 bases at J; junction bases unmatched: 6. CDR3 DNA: TGTGCCAGCAGCGTAGCTGGACTAGCGGGCGGGGAGACCCAGTACTTC. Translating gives CASSVAGLAGGETQYF. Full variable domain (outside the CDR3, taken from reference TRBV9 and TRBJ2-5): DSGVTQTPKHLITATGQRVTLRCSPRSGDLSVYWYQQSLDQGLQFLIQYYNGEERAKGNILERFSAQQFPDLHSELNLSSLELGDSALYFCASSVAGLAGGETQYFGPGTRLLVL.

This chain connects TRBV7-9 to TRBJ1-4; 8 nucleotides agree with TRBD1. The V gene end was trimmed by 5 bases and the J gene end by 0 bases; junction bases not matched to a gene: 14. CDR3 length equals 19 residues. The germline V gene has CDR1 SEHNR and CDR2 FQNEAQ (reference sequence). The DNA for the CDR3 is TGTGCCAGCAGCCCCTTCGGACAGGGCGAAGAAGCAACTAATGAAAAACTGTTTTTT. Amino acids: CASSPFGQGEEATNEKLFF.

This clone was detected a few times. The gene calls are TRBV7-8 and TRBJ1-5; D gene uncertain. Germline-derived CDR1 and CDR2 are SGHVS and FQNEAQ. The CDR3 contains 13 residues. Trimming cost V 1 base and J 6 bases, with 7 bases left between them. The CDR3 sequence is CASSLEGLQPQHF. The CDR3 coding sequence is TGTGCCAGCAGCTTAGAAGGACTTCAGCCCCAGCATTTT.

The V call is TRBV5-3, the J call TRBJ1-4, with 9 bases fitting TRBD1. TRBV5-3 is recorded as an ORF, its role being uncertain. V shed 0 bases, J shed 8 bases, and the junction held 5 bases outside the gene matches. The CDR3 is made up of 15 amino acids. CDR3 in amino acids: CARSLEVQGAEKLFF. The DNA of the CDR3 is TGTGCCAGAAGCTTGGAAGTACAGGGGGCAGAAAAACTGTTTTTT.

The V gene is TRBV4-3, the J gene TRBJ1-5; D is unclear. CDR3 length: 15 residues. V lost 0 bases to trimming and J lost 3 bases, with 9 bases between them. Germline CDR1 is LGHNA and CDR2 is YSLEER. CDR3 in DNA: TGCGCCAGCAGCCAAGAACCAGGATCCAATCAGCCCCAGCATTTT. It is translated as CASSQEPGSNQPQHF.

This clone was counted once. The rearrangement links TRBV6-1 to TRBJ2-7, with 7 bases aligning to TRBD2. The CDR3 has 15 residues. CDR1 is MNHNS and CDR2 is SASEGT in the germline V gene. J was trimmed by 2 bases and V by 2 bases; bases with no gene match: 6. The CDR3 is CASSEFGGTTYEQYF. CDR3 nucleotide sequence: TGTGCCAGCAGTGAATTCGGGGGGACCACCTACGAGCAGTACTTC.

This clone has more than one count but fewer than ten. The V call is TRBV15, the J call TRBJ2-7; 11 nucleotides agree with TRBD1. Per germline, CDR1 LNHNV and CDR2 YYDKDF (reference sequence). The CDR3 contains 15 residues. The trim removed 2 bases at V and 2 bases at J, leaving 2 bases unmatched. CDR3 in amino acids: CATSRRTGGPYEQYF. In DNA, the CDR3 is TGTGCCACCAGCAGAAGGACAGGGGGCCCCTACGAGCAGTACTTC. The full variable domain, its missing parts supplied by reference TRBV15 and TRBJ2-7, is DAMVIQNPRYQVTQFGKPVTLSCSQTLNHNVMYWYQQKSSQAPKLLFHYYDKDFNNEADTPDNFQSRRPNTSFCFLDIRSPGLGDTAMYLCATSRRTGGPYEQYFGPGTRLTVT.

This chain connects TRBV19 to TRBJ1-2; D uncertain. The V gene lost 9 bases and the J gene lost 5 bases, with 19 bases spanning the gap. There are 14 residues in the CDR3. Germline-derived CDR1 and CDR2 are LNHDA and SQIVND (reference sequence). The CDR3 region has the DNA TGTGCCAGCAACCTTGGCGGCAGCTTGTATGGCTACACCTTC. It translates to CASNLGGSLYGYTF.

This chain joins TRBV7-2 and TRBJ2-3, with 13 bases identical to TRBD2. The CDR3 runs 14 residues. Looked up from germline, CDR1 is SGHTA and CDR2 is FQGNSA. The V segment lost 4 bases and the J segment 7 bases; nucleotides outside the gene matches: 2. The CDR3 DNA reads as TGTGCCAGCAGCTCGGGACTAGCGGGGTATACGCAGTATTTT. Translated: CASSSGLAGYTQYF.

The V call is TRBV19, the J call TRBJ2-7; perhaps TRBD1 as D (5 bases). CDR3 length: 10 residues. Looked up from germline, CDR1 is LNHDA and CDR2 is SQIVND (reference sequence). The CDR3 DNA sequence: TGTGCTCGACAGTCCCACGAGCAGTACTTC. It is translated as CARQSHEQYF.

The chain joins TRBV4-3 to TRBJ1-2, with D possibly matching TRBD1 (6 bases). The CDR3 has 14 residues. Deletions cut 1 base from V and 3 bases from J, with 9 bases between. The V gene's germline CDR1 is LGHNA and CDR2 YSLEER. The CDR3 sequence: CASSQASGDYGYTF. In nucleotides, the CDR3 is TGCGCCAGCAGCCAAGCGTCAGGGGACTATGGCTACACCTTC.

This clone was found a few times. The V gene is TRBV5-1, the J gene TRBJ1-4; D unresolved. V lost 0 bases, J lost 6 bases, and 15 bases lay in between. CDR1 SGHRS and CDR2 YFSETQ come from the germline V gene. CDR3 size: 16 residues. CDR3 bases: TGCGCCAGCAGCTTGGGCGGGCTCGCGCGTCATGAAAAACTGTTTTTT. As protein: CASSLGGLARHEKLFF.

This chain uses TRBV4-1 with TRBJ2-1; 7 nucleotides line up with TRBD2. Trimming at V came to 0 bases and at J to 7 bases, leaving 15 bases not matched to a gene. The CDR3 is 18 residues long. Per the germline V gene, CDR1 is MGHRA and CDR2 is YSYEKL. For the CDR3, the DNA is TGCGCCAGCAGCCAAGATACGAGTCGCGGGGGTGGGTTGAATGAGCAGTTCTTC. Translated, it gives CASSQDTSRGGGLNEQFF.

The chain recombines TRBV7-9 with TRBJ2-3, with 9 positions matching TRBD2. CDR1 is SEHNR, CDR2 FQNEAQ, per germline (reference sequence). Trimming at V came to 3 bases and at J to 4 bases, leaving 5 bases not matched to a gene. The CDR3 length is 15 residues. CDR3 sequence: CASSFSGSMADTQYF. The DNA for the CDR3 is TGTGCCAGCAGCTTTAGCGGGAGTATGGCAGATACGCAGTATTTT.

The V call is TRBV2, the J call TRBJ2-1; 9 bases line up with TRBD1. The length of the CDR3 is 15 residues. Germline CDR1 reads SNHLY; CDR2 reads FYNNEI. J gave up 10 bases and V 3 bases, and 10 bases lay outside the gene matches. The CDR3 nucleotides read TGTGCCAGCAGTGAGTTAAGGGGACAGGGTTACGAGCAGTTCTTC. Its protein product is CASSELRGQGYEQFF.

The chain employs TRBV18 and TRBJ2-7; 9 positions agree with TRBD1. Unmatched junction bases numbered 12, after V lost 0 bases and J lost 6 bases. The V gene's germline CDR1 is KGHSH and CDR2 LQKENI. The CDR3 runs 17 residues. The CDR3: CASSPPLLGTGIGEQYF. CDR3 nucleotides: TGTGCCAGCTCACCACCACTCCTCGGGACAGGGATAGGCGAGCAGTACTTC. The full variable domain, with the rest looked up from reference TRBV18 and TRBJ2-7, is NAGVMQNPRHLVRRRGQEARLRCSPMKGHSHVYWYRQLPEEGLKFMVYLQKENIIDESGMPKERFSAEFPKEGPSILRIQQVVRGDSAAYFCASSPPLLGTGIGEQYFGPGTRLTVT.

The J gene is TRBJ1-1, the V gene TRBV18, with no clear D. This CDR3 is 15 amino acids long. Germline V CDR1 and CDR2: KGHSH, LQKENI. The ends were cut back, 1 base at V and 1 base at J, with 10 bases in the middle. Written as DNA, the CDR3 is TGTGCCAGCTCACCACTGGCGGTGGAGAACACTGAAGCTTTCTTT. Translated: CASSPLAVENTEAFF.

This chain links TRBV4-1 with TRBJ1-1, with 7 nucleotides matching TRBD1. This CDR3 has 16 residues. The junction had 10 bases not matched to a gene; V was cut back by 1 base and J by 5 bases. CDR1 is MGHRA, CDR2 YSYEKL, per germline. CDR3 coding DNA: TGCGCCAGCAGCCAAGGAAGGACAGGTCGGGGGACTGAAGCTTTCTTT. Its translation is CASSQGRTGRGTEAFF.

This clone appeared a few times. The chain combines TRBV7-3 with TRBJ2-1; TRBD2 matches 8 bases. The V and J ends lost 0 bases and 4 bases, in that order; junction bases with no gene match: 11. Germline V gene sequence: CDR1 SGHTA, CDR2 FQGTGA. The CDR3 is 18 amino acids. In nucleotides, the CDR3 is TGTGCCAGCAGCTTAACGTATTCACTGACTAGCGCTTACAATGAGCAGTTCTTC. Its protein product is CASSLTYSLTSAYNEQFF.

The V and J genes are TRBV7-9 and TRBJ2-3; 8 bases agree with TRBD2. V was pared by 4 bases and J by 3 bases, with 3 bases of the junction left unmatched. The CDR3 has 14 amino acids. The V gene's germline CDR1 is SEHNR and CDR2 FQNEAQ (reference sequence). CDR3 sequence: CASSSRGGTDTQYF. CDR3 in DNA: TGTGCCAGCAGCTCCCGGGGGGGAACAGATACGCAGTATTTT. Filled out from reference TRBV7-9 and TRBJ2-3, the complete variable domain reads DTGVSQNPRHKITKRGQNVTFRCDPISEHNRLYWYRQTLGQGPEFLTYFQNEAQLEKSRLLSDRFSAERPKGSFSTLEIQRTEQGDSAMYLCASSSRGGTDTQYFGPGTRLTVL.

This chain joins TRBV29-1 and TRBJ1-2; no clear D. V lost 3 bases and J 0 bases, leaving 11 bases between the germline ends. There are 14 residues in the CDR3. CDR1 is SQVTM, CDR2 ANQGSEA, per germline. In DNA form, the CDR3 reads TGCAGCGTTGACTTCGGTCGAGCTAACTATGGCTACACCTTC. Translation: CSVDFGRANYGYTF.

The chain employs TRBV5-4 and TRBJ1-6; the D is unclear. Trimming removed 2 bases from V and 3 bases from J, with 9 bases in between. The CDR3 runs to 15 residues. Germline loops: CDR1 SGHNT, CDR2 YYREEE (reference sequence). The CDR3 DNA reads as TGTGCCAGCAGCTTCACCTACGACTATAATTCACCCCTCCACTTT. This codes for CASSFTYDYNSPLHF.

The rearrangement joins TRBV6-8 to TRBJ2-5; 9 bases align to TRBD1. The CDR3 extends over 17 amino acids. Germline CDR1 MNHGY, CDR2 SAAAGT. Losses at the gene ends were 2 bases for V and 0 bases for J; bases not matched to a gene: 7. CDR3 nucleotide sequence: TGTGCCAGCAGTTACAAGGGGACAGGGCAAAACCAAGAGACCCAGTACTTC. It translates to CASSYKGTGQNQETQYF.

CDR3 sequence reads: CASSSGQSLSGNTIYF. The DNA for the CDR3 is TGTGCCAGCAGCTCGGGACAGAGTCTCTCTGGAAACACCATATATTTT. The V and J genes are TRBV7-2 and TRBJ1-3; 7 bases line up with TRBD1. The CDR3 runs to 16 residues. V lost 4 bases, J lost 0 bases, and 6 bases stayed unmatched. Germline V CDR1 and CDR2: SGHTA, FQGNSA.

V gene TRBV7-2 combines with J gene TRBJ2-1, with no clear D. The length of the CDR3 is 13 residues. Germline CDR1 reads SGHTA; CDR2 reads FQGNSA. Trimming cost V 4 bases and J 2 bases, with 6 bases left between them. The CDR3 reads CASSSRTYNEQFF. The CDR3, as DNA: TGTGCCAGCAGCTCTAGGACCTACAATGAGCAGTTCTTC.